The 12 T cell receptor beta chains below were found in one sample sequenced in a study of T cell repertoires in cytomegalovirus infection. TCRdb reprocessed the reads with MiXCR, giving one entry per CDR3 protein. The top ten hold less than 10% of the sample, which has roughly 630,000 distinct CDR3 sequences, approximately 24% seen once. Material for sequencing was CD8+ T cells from PBMCs. These receptors all stem from a human donor in good health (CMV status not recorded). Some clones in this sample may be carry-over from other donors' samples.

This clonotype came up a few times. The J gene is TRBJ2-1, the V gene TRBV2, with 8 bases that match TRBD2. Germline loops: CDR1 SNHLY, CDR2 FYNNEI. The CDR3 extends over 9 amino acids. Trimming at V came to 7 bases and at J to 14 bases, leaving 1 base not matched to a gene. This chain's CDR3 is CASNGGEFF. In DNA, the CDR3 is TGTGCCAGCAACGGGGGGGAGTTCTTC.

This clonotype was found many times. J is TRBJ2-5 and V is TRBV7-6; D is possibly TRBD1 or TRBD2 (5 bases each). CDR1 is SGHVS, CDR2 FNYEAQ, per germline. This CDR3 is 15 amino acids long. Trimming left V 6 bases short and J 2 bases short, with 16 bases between. CDR3 protein: CASSPEPGPQETQYF. The DNA for the CDR3 is TGTGCCAGCAGTCCTGAACCGGGGCCTCAAGAGACCCAGTACTTC.

This clonotype appeared a few times. The DNA of the CDR3 is TGTGCCAGCAGCCCCCGGTGGGATAGCAATCAGCCCCAGCATTTT. This encodes CASSPRWDSNQPQHF. The chain recombines TRBV7-6 with TRBJ1-5, with D hard to call. CDR3 size: 15 residues. Germline values: CDR1 SGHVS, CDR2 FNYEAQ. The V gene lost 5 bases and the J gene lost 0 bases, with 11 bases spanning the gap.

This clonotype was observed a few times. This rearrangement joins TRBV19 to TRBJ2-2; a weak D match, TRBD1 (7 bases). Germline CDR1 reads LNHDA; CDR2 reads SQIVND (reference sequence). With 2 bases removed from V and 5 bases from J, the gap between germline ends came to 15 bases. The CDR3 runs to 16 residues. The CDR3 DNA is TGTGCCAGTAGTATACTCTCGACAGGGAGGACCGGGGAGCTGTTTTTT. Its protein is CASSILSTGRTGELFF.

V and J are TRBV28 and TRBJ2-7, with TRBD1 matching over 9 bases. The CDR3 is made up of 15 amino acids. Germline V lookup: CDR1 MDHEN, CDR2 SYDVKM. The V gene end was trimmed by 6 bases and the J gene end by 4 bases; junction bases not matched to a gene: 10. CDR3 bases: TGTGCCAGCAGCCATCGGGACAGGGAGTTTTACGAGCAGTACTTC. Encoded protein: CASSHRDREFYEQYF.

At least ten counts were recorded for this clonotype. The chain carries TRBV7-2 and TRBJ2-7; 8 bases fit TRBD1. The CDR3 consists of 15 residues. Germline V lookup: CDR1 SGHTA, CDR2 FQGNSA. J lost 4 bases, V lost 3 bases, and 8 bases had no gene match. Here the CDR3 reads CASSLGPGTGYEQYF. For the CDR3, the DNA is TGTGCCAGCAGCTTGGGCCCCGGGACAGGATACGAGCAGTACTTC.

This sequence joins TRBV13 and TRBJ1-2, with D unresolved. This CDR3 spans 12 amino acids. The V end lost 5 bases, the J end lost 8 bases, and 12 bases lay between the germline ends. Germline V gene data show CDR1 as PRHDT and CDR2 as FYEKMQ (reference sequence). The CDR3 DNA sequence: TGTGCCAGCAGCGCCGGGAGGCACGGCTACACCTTC. Translated: CASSAGRHGYTF.

The J gene is TRBJ1-1, the V gene TRBV6-2 or TRBV6-3; D gene unclear. V lost 10 bases and J 1 base, leaving 7 bases between the germline ends. CDR3 length: 11 residues. The germline V gene encodes CDR1 MNHEY and CDR2 SVGEGT. CDR3 nucleotides: TGTGCCATCCACACGAACACTGAAGCTTTCTTT. It codes for CAIHTNTEAFF.

This clonotype was detected a few times. The genes are TRBV7-9 and TRBJ2-7; TRBD1 matches at 7 bases. Germline V lookup: CDR1 SEHNR, CDR2 FQNEAQ (reference sequence). J was trimmed by 2 bases and V by 5 bases; bases with no gene match: 9. The CDR3 contains 15 residues. CDR3 region: CASSPRRGQTYEQYF. The DNA for the CDR3 is TGTGCCAGCAGCCCCCGTAGGGGACAGACCTACGAGCAGTACTTC.

The gene calls are TRBV29-1 and TRBJ2-3; D is possibly TRBD1 (6 bases). The CDR3 sequence is 14 residues long. Trimming removed 3 bases at V and 5 bases at J, with 15 bases between. CDR1 is SQVTM, CDR2 ANQGSEA, per germline. Written as DNA, the CDR3 is TGCAGCGTTGACCAGGGGAAGGGGGTAGATACGCAGTATTTT. The encoded protein is CSVDQGKGVDTQYF.

This clonotype turned up a few times. The chain employs TRBV4-1 and TRBJ2-1, with TRBD2 identical over 8 bases. V dropped 4 bases and J dropped 7; count of bases not matched to a gene: 3. CDR1 and CDR2 (germline): MGHRA, YSYEKL. The CDR3 covers 13 residues. This chain's CDR3 is CASSRRGVNEQFF. The CDR3 DNA reads TGCGCCAGCAGCCGGCGGGGGGTGAATGAGCAGTTCTTC.

This clonotype was observed at least ten times. The rearrangement links TRBV5-1 to TRBJ2-1, with 8 bases lining up with TRBD2. CDR3 length: 15 residues. The J segment lost 4 bases and the V segment lost 5 bases, leaving 8 bases of the junction unmatched. Per the germline V gene, CDR1 is SGHRS and CDR2 is YFSETQ. CDR3 sequence reads: CASRALAGPYNEQFF. The CDR3 DNA follows: TGCGCCAGCAGAGCTCTAGCGGGTCCGTACAATGAGCAGTTCTTC. The whole variable domain, remainder taken from reference TRBV5-1 and TRBJ2-1, is KAGVTQTPRYLIKTRGQQVTLSCSPISGHRSVSWYQQTPGQGLQFLFEYFSETQRNKGNFPGRFSGRQFSNSRSEMNVSTLELGDSALYLCASRALAGPYNEQFFGPGTRLTVL.